Below are 8 T cell receptor beta chains sequenced from a single sample in a study of siplizumab effects on memory and regulatory T cells. Measured with immunoSEQ multiplex PCR; TCRdb has only the in-frame clones, and not every one. This sample has about 100,000 clones, with around 92% found just once. Sequenced material: Tregs sorted from blood. These receptors came from a human donor in good health.

This CDR3 is CASSLGTQRWETQYF. The CDR3 DNA follows: TGTGCCAGCAGCTTAGGAACCCAACGGTGGGAGACCCAGTACTTC. The genes are TRBV7-9 and TRBJ2-5; D not certain. The germline CDR1 and CDR2 sequences are SEHNR and FQNEAQ (reference sequence). V gave up 1 base and J gave up 5 bases, with 14 bases separating them. This CDR3 has 15 residues.

The chain uses TRBV7-3 and TRBJ2-2; D gene ambiguous. The CDR3 length is 14 residues. V was clipped by 1 base and J by 5 bases, with 8 bases between them. Germline V gene sequence: CDR1 SGHTA, CDR2 FQGTGA. The DNA of the CDR3 is TGTGCCAGCAGCTTAATCGGTGTGACCGGGGAGCTGTTTTTT. It encodes CASSLIGVTGELFF.

This sequence joins TRBV19 and TRBJ2-7; D unclear. The CDR3 is 16 residues long. CDR1 is LNHDA and CDR2 is SQIVND in the germline V gene (reference sequence). The germline V and J ends were trimmed by 5 bases and 3 bases, with 20 bases remaining between them. CDR3 sequence: CASSSASTILYYEQYF. DNA of the CDR3: TGTGCCAGTAGTTCCGCTTCTACGATATTGTACTACGAGCAGTACTTC. Based on the CDR3 plus reference TRBV19 and TRBJ2-7, the full variable domain is DGGITQSPKYLFRKEGQNVTLSCEQNLNHDAMYWYRQDPGQGLRLIYYSQIVNDFQKGDIAEGYSVSREKKESFPLTVTSAQKNPTAFYLCASSSASTILYYEQYFGPGTRLTVT.

V is TRBV5-1 and J is TRBJ2-2; 11 nucleotides line up with TRBD2. CDR1 is SGHRS, CDR2 YFSETQ, per germline. The CDR3 consists of 17 residues. The V and J ends lost 2 bases and 4 bases, in that order; junction bases with no gene match: 7. The CDR3 is CASSFGVAGGPTGELFF. CDR3 nucleotides: TGCGCCAGCAGCTTCGGGGTAGCGGGAGGGCCCACCGGGGAGCTGTTTTTT. Together with reference TRBV5-1 and TRBJ2-2, the CDR3 gives the full variable domain: KAGVTQTPRYLIKTRGQQVTLSCSPISGHRSVSWYQQTPGQGLQFLFEYFSETQRNKGNFPGRFSGRQFSNSRSEMNVSTLELGDSALYLCASSFGVAGGPTGELFFGEGSRLTVL.

The V and J genes are TRBV6-5 and TRBJ2-7; perhaps TRBD2 as D (6 bases). Per germline, CDR1 MNHEY and CDR2 SVGAGI. V lost 3 bases to trimming and J lost 2 bases, with 14 bases between them. The CDR3 consists of 15 residues. The CDR3 nucleotides are TGTGCCAGCAGTTATTCATTCGCGGGAACCTACGAGCAGTACTTC. It codes for CASSYSFAGTYEQYF.

The rearrangement links TRBV18 to TRBJ1-5; TRBD1 might be the D (5 bases). This CDR3 region has 15 residues. V lost 4 bases, J lost 4 bases, and 14 bases lay in between. Germline V gene sequence: CDR1 KGHSH, CDR2 LQKENI. CDR3 DNA: TGTGCCAGCTCACTCGAGGCAGGGCTAAATCAGCCCCAGCATTTT. Translation: CASSLEAGLNQPQHF.

The chain joins TRBV9 to TRBJ2-7, with D maybe TRBD2 (5 bases). Germline V lookup: CDR1 SGDLS, CDR2 YYNGEE. V lost 0 bases and J 3 bases, leaving 19 bases between the germline ends. This CDR3 comprises 17 residues. The DNA for the CDR3 is TGTGCCAGCAGCGTAGTTGCAGCGGATAGAGGGTTCTACGAGCAGTACTTC. It translates to CASSVVAADRGFYEQYF.

The rearrangement joins TRBV2 to TRBJ2-3; D is possibly TRBD1 or TRBD2 (5 bases each). This CDR3 spans 14 amino acids. The germline V gene encodes CDR1 SNHLY and CDR2 FYNNEI. Trimming took 6 bases from V and 3 from J, leaving 13 bases between them. DNA for the CDR3: TGTGCCAGCAGGGGGGACGCACGAACAGATACGCAGTATTTT. Translation gives CASRGDARTDTQYF.